Presented here are 28 T cell receptor beta chains from one specimen sequenced in a study of blood T cell repertoires in COVID-19 (dated by TCRdb to 2018 to 2021). Library construction relied on the immunoSEQ multiplex PCR assay. TCRdb's version of the immuneACCESS table is confined to in-frame rearrangements and falls short of the full clone set. An unresolved V gene accounts for under half of the shortfall where checked; the remainder is of unknown origin. Present in this sample are just over 90,000 clones, over 60% of which were seen just once. The ten top clones hold about 6.5% of the sample. The sample was peripheral blood. The receptors originated from a man in his 70s with acute or convalescent COVID-19.

This clone was seen more than once but under ten times. V is TRBV7-3 and J is TRBJ1-1; D ambiguous. Looked up from germline, CDR1 is SGHTA and CDR2 is FQGTGA. This CDR3 has 13 amino acids. V was trimmed by 2 bases and J by 4 bases, leaving 8 bases between them. The CDR3 DNA reads as TGTGCCAGCAGCTTACAGGTTGGCACTGAAGCTTTCTTT. Translating it yields CASSLQVGTEAFF. Looking up the rest from reference TRBV7-3 and TRBJ1-1 gives the full variable domain: GAGVSQTPSNKVTEKGKYVELRCDPISGHTALYWYRQSLGQGPEFLIYFQGTGAADDSGLPNDRFFAVRPEGSVSTLKIQRTERGDSAVYLCASSLQVGTEAFFGQGTRLTVV.

The chain couples TRBV11-2 to TRBJ2-7; no clear D gene. Germline CDR1 is SGHAT and CDR2 is FQNNGV. V was cut by 6 bases and J by 2 bases, with 8 bases left in between. This CDR3 spans 12 amino acids. Written as DNA, the CDR3 is TGTGCCAGCAGGCGACAAACCTACGAGCAGTACTTC. It yields the protein CASRRQTYEQYF. Full variable domain (outside the CDR3, taken from reference TRBV11-2 and TRBJ2-7): EAGVAQSPRYKIIEKRQSVAFWCNPISGHATLYWYQQILGQGPKLLIQFQNNGVVDDSQLPKDRFSAERLKGVDSTLKIQPAKLEDSAVYLCASRRQTYEQYFGPGTRLTVT.

The chain links TRBV27 to TRBJ1-5; TRBD1 might be the D (5 bases). This CDR3 region has 15 residues. Trimming shortened V by 2 bases and J by 6 bases, and 14 bases separated the two germline ends. Germline CDR1 MNHEY, CDR2 SMNVEV (reference sequence). DNA for the CDR3: TGTGCCAGCAGTTTAGGCCCCTGGGGGGGTCAGCCCCAGCATTTT. Translating it yields CASSLGPWGGQPQHF.

The chain couples TRBV9 to TRBJ2-5, with no clear D. V dropped 0 bases and J dropped 2 bases, with 8 bases sitting between them. CDR3 length: 14 residues. Germline V CDR1 and CDR2: SGDLS, YYNGEE. CDR3: CASSVGGFQETQYF. The CDR3 region has the DNA TGTGCCAGCAGCGTAGGAGGATTTCAAGAGACCCAGTACTTC.

The rearrangement joins TRBV7-6 to TRBJ2-7; 9 bases are shared with TRBD2. This CDR3 is 14 amino acids long. V lost 5 bases and J lost 3; bases outside the gene matches: 5. Per germline, CDR1 SGHVS and CDR2 FNYEAQ. The CDR3 sequence: CASSAGTSSYEQYF. The DNA of the CDR3 is TGTGCCAGCAGCGCCGGGACTAGCAGCTACGAGCAGTACTTC.

CDR3 residues: CATSGGPRNQPQHF. The CDR3 nucleotides are TGTGCCACCAGCGGCGGGCCCCGAAATCAGCCCCAGCATTTT. The chain joins TRBV15 to TRBJ1-5; D uncertain. The ends were cut back, 5 bases at V and 4 bases at J, with 12 bases in the middle. This CDR3 has 14 residues. The germline CDR1 and CDR2 sequences are LNHNV and YYDKDF (reference sequence). Full variable domain (outside the CDR3, taken from reference TRBV15 and TRBJ1-5): DAMVIQNPRYQVTQFGKPVTLSCSQTLNHNVMYWYQQKSSQAPKLLFHYYDKDFNNEADTPDNFQSRRPNTSFCFLDIRSPGLGDTAMYLCATSGGPRNQPQHFGDGTRLSIL.

The genes are TRBV19 and TRBJ1-2; TRBD1 is a possible D gene (6 bases). V gave up 5 bases and J gave up 5 bases, with 12 bases separating them. The CDR3 is made up of 13 amino acids. Germline V lookup: CDR1 LNHDA, CDR2 SQIVND (reference sequence). The chain's CDR3 is CASSSRDKYGYTF. The CDR3, as DNA: TGTGCCAGTAGTTCCCGGGACAAATATGGCTACACCTTC.

The V and J genes are TRBV12-5 and TRBJ1-6, with D hard to call. The V end was cut by 1 base, the J end by 10 bases, with 11 bases between. The length of the CDR3 is 14 residues. From germline, CDR1 is LGHNT and CDR2 FRNRAP. In DNA form, the CDR3 reads TGTGCTAGTGGTTTGGGCGGGGAGGCCTCACCCCTCCACTTT. This codes for CASGLGGEASPLHF. The whole variable domain, filled in from reference TRBV12-5 and TRBJ1-6, reads DARVTQTPRHKVTEMGQEVTMRCQPILGHNTVFWYRQTMMQGLELLAYFRNRAPLDDSGMPKDRFSAEMPDATLATLKIQPSEPRDSAVYFCASGLGGEASPLHFGNGTRLTVT.

The rearrangement links TRBV5-1 to TRBJ2-7; a weak D match, TRBD2 (5 bases). Germline V gene lookup returns CDR1 SGHRS and CDR2 YFSETQ. Trimming pared 0 bases from V and 2 bases from J, leaving 9 bases between. The CDR3 is 14 residues long. CDR3 nucleotide sequence: TGCGCCAGCAGCTTGGCCACTAGTACCTACGAGCAGTACTTC. It encodes CASSLATSTYEQYF. The whole variable domain, remainder taken from reference TRBV5-1 and TRBJ2-7, is KAGVTQTPRYLIKTRGQQVTLSCSPISGHRSVSWYQQTPGQGLQFLFEYFSETQRNKGNFPGRFSGRQFSNSRSEMNVSTLELGDSALYLCASSLATSTYEQYFGPGTRLTVT.

This chain uses TRBV19 with TRBJ2-5; D may be TRBD1 (6 bases). V was clipped by 5 bases and J by 1 base, with 17 bases between them. This CDR3 is built from 16 residues. Germline-derived CDR1 and CDR2 are LNHDA and SQIVND (reference sequence). CDR3 sequence reads: CASSPRAGVFQETQYF. The CDR3 nucleotides are TGTGCCAGTAGTCCACGGGCAGGGGTCTTCCAAGAGACCCAGTACTTC.

The chain uses TRBV7-2 and TRBJ2-5; D not resolved. The CDR3 totals 13 residues. Trimming left V 0 bases short and J 5 bases short, with 7 bases between. Germline CDR1 reads SGHTA; CDR2 reads FQGNSA. CDR3 DNA sequence: TGTGCCAGCAGCTTAGCGATAGAGGAGACCCAGTACTTC. Translating it yields CASSLAIEETQYF.

This clone has more than one count but fewer than ten. The genes are TRBV7-2 and TRBJ1-2; D remains unclear. Germline CDR1 SGHTA, CDR2 FQGNSA. CDR3 size: 12 residues. The V and J ends lost 2 bases and 5 bases respectively, with 6 bases between them. The CDR3 bases are TGTGCCAGCAGCTTAATAAAATATGGCTACACCTTC. Translation: CASSLIKYGYTF.

The chain uses TRBV28 and TRBJ1-5; 7 bases align to TRBD1. The CDR3 totals 15 residues. Germline V gene data show CDR1 as MDHEN and CDR2 as SYDVKM. Trimming removed 5 bases from V and 7 bases from J; junction bases left unmatched: 11. The CDR3 sequence: CASSGGQGGHQPQHF. As DNA, the CDR3 is TGTGCCAGCAGTGGAGGGCAGGGGGGACACCAGCCCCAGCATTTT.

This clone has just one count. The V gene is TRBV5-4, the J gene TRBJ2-5; D perhaps matches TRBD1 (6 bases). V lost 2 bases to trimming and J lost 2 bases, with 16 bases between them. The CDR3 runs 16 residues. Germline V lookup: CDR1 SGHNT, CDR2 YYREEE (reference sequence). This CDR3 is CASSLKQGYRQETQYF. CDR3 coding DNA: TGTGCCAGCAGCTTAAAACAGGGATATCGGCAAGAGACCCAGTACTTC.

V usage is TRBV29-1 and J usage is TRBJ1-1; 8 bases fit TRBD1. The CDR3 contains 13 residues. The junction had 11 bases not matched to a gene; V was cut back by 7 bases and J by 7 bases. Germline CDR1 and CDR2: SQVTM and ANQGSEA. The CDR3 sequence is CSARWGQADEAFF. CDR3 nucleotide sequence: TGCAGCGCCCGATGGGGACAGGCGGATGAAGCTTTCTTT.

Comments on this clone: Other DNA sequences in the sample encode the same CDR3. The V gene is TRBV19, the J gene TRBJ1-5; 7 nucleotides agree with TRBD1. The CDR3 consists of 13 residues. Germline V gene data show CDR1 as LNHDA and CDR2 as SQIVND (reference sequence). V lost 4 bases, J lost 7 bases, and 4 bases stayed unmatched. CDR3 sequence: CASSTLTGQPQHF. CDR3 nucleotide sequence: TGTGCCAGTAGTACCCTGACAGGGCAGCCCCAGCATTTT. Looking up the rest from reference TRBV19 and TRBJ1-5 gives the full variable domain: DGGITQSPKYLFRKEGQNVTLSCEQNLNHDAMYWYRQDPGQGLRLIYYSQIVNDFQKGDIAEGYSVSREKKESFPLTVTSAQKNPTAFYLCASSTLTGQPQHFGDGTRLSIL.

Here the CDR3 reads CASSFSYSSADTQYF. CDR3 DNA: TGTGCCAGTAGCTTTAGCTACTCCTCGGCAGATACGCAGTATTTT. The V gene is TRBV19, the J gene TRBJ2-3; D gene ambiguous. The ends were cut back, 6 bases at V and 4 bases at J, with 17 bases in the middle. The CDR3 loop spans 15 amino acids. Germline CDR1 LNHDA, CDR2 SQIVND (reference sequence).

This chain joins TRBV2 and TRBJ2-1, with D possibly TRBD2 on 6 matching bases. V lost 5 bases to trimming and J lost 10 bases, with 18 bases between them. Germline V lookup: CDR1 SNHLY, CDR2 FYNNEI. This CDR3 has 14 residues. The CDR3 nucleotides read TGTGCCAGCAGTCCCGGGACTCCCGCTGGGGAGCAGTTCTTC. This gives the protein CASSPGTPAGEQFF.

This chain links TRBV28 with TRBJ1-2; 7 bases are shared with TRBD1. Trimming cost V 5 bases and J 4 bases; bases outside gene matches: 7. Germline V gene lookup returns CDR1 MDHEN and CDR2 SYDVKM. CDR3 size: 14 residues. In DNA, the CDR3 is TGTGCCAGCAGTCAACCGGGACAGCTCTATGGCTACACCTTC. Its protein is CASSQPGQLYGYTF.

The chain uses TRBV6-5 and TRBJ2-7; possible D gene TRBD1, 6 bases. The CDR3 contains 14 residues. Between the trimmed V and J ends, which lost 5 bases and 4 bases, there was a span of 15 bases. The germline CDR1 and CDR2 sequences are MNHEY and SVGAGI. The DNA of the CDR3 is TGTGCCAGCAGTCCGTACCAAGGGGGATACGAGCAGTACTTC. Translated: CASSPYQGGYEQYF.

This clone was counted a single time. The chain is built from TRBV15 and TRBJ1-5; D gene uncertain. In germline, CDR1 is LNHNV, CDR2 YYDKDF (reference sequence). The CDR3 is 18 residues long. V lost 6 bases to trimming and J lost 3 bases, with 24 bases between them. CDR3 DNA: TGTGCCACCAGTAGCAAACTAATGGGTCCGGCGAACAATCAGCCCCAGCATTTT. Its translation is CATSSKLMGPANNQPQHF.

The chain uses TRBV29-1 and TRBJ1-1; the match to TRBD1 covers 11 bases. The length of the CDR3 is 16 residues. Germline V CDR1 and CDR2: SQVTM, ANQGSEA. With V trimmed by 4 bases and J by 2 bases, 9 bases remained unmatched. The CDR3 bases are TGCAGCGTTGCGAGGACAGGGGGCGTGGGAAACACTGAAGCTTTCTTT. This codes for CSVARTGGVGNTEAFF. Complete variable domain (other parts from reference TRBV29-1 and TRBJ1-1): SAVISQKPSRDICQRGTSLTIQCQVDSQVTMMFWYRQQPGQSLTLIATANQGSEATYESGFVIDKFPISRPNLTFSTLTVSNMSPEDSSIYLCSVARTGGVGNTEAFFGQGTRLTVV.

This chain joins TRBV5-8 and TRBJ2-1; TRBD2 is a possible D gene (7 bases). CDR3 length: 14 residues. Germline loops: CDR1 SGHTS, CDR2 YDEGEE. V dropped 2 bases and J dropped 7 bases, with 13 bases sitting between them. This CDR3 is CASSFLGGVNEQFF. The CDR3 region has the DNA TGTGCCAGCAGCTTTTTAGGGGGGGTTAATGAGCAGTTCTTC.

This clone appeared a single time. The CDR3 end shows no conserved phenylalanine or tryptophan, and so a read error is likely. The chain uses TRBV27 and TRBJ1-1; no reliable D call. The ends were cut back, 2 bases at V and 0 bases at J, with 10 bases in the middle. Germline V gene sequence: CDR1 MNHEY, CDR2 SMNVEV (reference sequence). The CDR3 runs 15 residues. CDR3 nucleotides: TGTGCCAGCAGTTTACTAGGTCGGATGAACACTGAAGCTTTCCTT. This gives the protein CASSLLGRMNTEAFL.

The CDR3 DNA sequence: TGTGCCATCAGTGAGGGAAACAGCAACACCGGGGAGCTGTTTTTT. Amino acids: CAISEGNSNTGELFF. This chain links TRBV10-3 with TRBJ2-2; no reliable D call. CDR3 length: 15 amino acids. V dropped 2 bases and J dropped 2 bases, with 9 bases sitting between them. Germline V gene data show CDR1 as ENHRY and CDR2 as SYGVKD.

The genes are TRBV28 and TRBJ1-5; D gene unclear. This CDR3 has 15 residues. CDR1 and CDR2 (germline): MDHEN, SYDVKM. The germline V and J ends were trimmed by 2 bases and 0 bases, with 8 bases remaining between them. CDR3 sequence (DNA): TGTGCCAGCAGTTTAACAGAGATTAGCAATCAGCCCCAGCATTTT. Residues: CASSLTEISNQPQHF.

The J gene is TRBJ1-1, the V gene TRBV30; D remains ambiguous. This CDR3 contains 11 residues. Germline V gene data show CDR1 as GTSNPN and CDR2 as SVGIG (reference sequence). V was trimmed by 4 bases and J by 11 bases, leaving 14 bases between them. The CDR3 spells CAWTDRAGAFF. CDR3 bases: TGTGCCTGGACTGATCGAGCGGGGGCTTTCTTT.

This clone was seen a single time. In DNA, the CDR3 is TGTGCCAGCGGGCAGGGGGGGAACACTGAAGCTTTCTTT. This gives the protein CASGQGGNTEAFF. The chain is built from TRBV7-2 and TRBJ1-1; 7 bases fit TRBD1. CDR3 length: 13 amino acids. V was pared by 8 bases and J by 1 base, with 4 bases of the junction left unmatched. In germline, CDR1 is SGHTA, CDR2 FQGNSA.